Shown below are 3 T cell receptor beta chains from a single sample sequenced in a study of identical twins. TCRdb processed the 5' RACE reads anew with MiXCR; each CDR3 protein has one entry. The sample lists around 100,000 distinct CDR3 sequences; about 6% were seen once. Specimen: memory T cells sorted from blood. These receptors originate from a woman aged 45 to 65 in good health.

CDR3 residues: CASMMQLNTEAFF. The CDR3 nucleotides are TGTGCCAGCATGATGCAGCTCAACACTGAAGCTTTCTTT. The chain is built from TRBV6-1 and TRBJ1-1; no clear D gene. V gave up 7 bases and J gave up 2 bases, with 11 bases separating them. CDR3 length: 13 amino acids. Germline assignment: CDR1 MNHNS and CDR2 SASEGT.

This clonotype has ten or more counts. The rearrangement links TRBV5-4 to TRBJ2-5; D uncertain. Looked up from germline, CDR1 is SGHNT and CDR2 is YYREEE (reference sequence). With 2 bases removed from V and 3 bases from J, the gap between germline ends came to 8 bases. This CDR3 is built from 13 residues. DNA of the CDR3: TGTGCCAGCAGCTTTAGGATGGAAGAGACCCAGTACTTC. This codes for CASSFRMEETQYF.

The genes are TRBV7-6 and TRBJ2-5; unclear D gene. Germline V gene lookup returns CDR1 SGHVS and CDR2 FNYEAQ. This CDR3 is built from 17 residues. Between the trimmed V and J ends, which lost 0 bases and 5 bases, there was a span of 19 bases. The DNA of the CDR3 is TGTGCCAGCAGCTTAGCTTCAAACAGAATCCCCAGGGAGACCCAGTACTTC. Protein: CASSLASNRIPRETQYF. The variable domain in full, with the rest retrieved from reference TRBV7-6 and TRBJ2-5, is GAGVSQSPRYKVTKRGQDVALRCDPISGHVSLYWYRQALGQGPEFLTYFNYEAQQDKSGLPNDRFSAERPEGSISTLTIQRTEQRDSAMYRCASSLASNRIPRETQYFGPGTRLLVL.